This T cell receptor beta chain originates from a study of CD8+ T cells in alopecia areata. The study's findings and limits: An increase in clonality over normal scalp was evident in lesional scalp, especially alopecia totalis/universalis.

RNA was extracted and reverse transcribed into cDNA as the sequencing template. Assay used: immunoSEQ multiplex PCR; TCRdb lists only in-frame clones, some missing. The sample has 120,000 or so clones, less than 50% seen once. This clone was recorded a few times. Its antigen remains unknown. This CDR3 is 13 amino acids long. Germline assignment: CDR1 SEHNR and CDR2 FQNEAQ (reference sequence). V was clipped by 0 bases and J by 3 bases, with 5 bases between them. The source material was NKG2D-low CD8+ T cells sorted from blood. The TCR comes from a human donor with alopecia areata. The rearrangement uses TRBV7-9 and TRBJ2-5; no clear D gene. The CDR3 sequence is CASSLAPEETQYF. In nucleotides, the CDR3 is TGTGCCAGCAGCTTAGCGCCTGAAGAGACCCAGTACTTC.